The next 26 T cell receptor beta chains were all read from a single sample in a study of blood T cell repertoires in COVID-19. Repertoires were generated with immunoSEQ multiplex PCR, while TCRdb's copy carries only in-frame clones and drops some. The data contain more than 50,000 clones, about three quarters of them singletons. Sequenced sample: peripheral blood. These receptors originate from an elderly woman with acute or convalescent COVID-19.

This clone has more than one count but fewer than ten. V gene TRBV6-5 combines with J gene TRBJ2-1; TRBD1 agrees at 7 bases. The CDR3 runs to 12 residues. The ends lost 5 bases at V and 9 bases at J; junction bases unmatched: 4. Germline lookup yields CDR1 MNHEY and CDR2 SVGAGI. CDR3 DNA sequence: TGTGCCAGCAGTCGACAGGGCGGTGAGCAGTTCTTC. It is translated as CASSRQGGEQFF.

V usage is TRBV6-5 and J usage is TRBJ1-2; no clear D. CDR3 size: 13 residues. With 3 bases removed from V and 6 bases from J, the gap between germline ends came to 11 bases. Per the germline V gene, CDR1 is MNHEY and CDR2 is SVGAGI. In nucleotides, the CDR3 is TGTGCCAGCAGTTATGGAGTGACGGATGGCTACACCTTC. It codes for CASSYGVTDGYTF.

The CDR3: CASSLSPGEYTGELFF. The CDR3 nucleotides read TGTGCCAGCAGTTTATCCCCAGGGGAGTACACCGGGGAGCTGTTTTTT. The chain uses TRBV27 and TRBJ2-2, with D tentatively TRBD1 (6 bases). V lost 0 bases to trimming and J lost 3 bases, with 11 bases between them. The CDR3 runs 16 residues. Looked up from germline, CDR1 is MNHEY and CDR2 is SMNVEV (reference sequence).

This clone was picked up many times. The V call is TRBV5-8, the J call TRBJ1-5; D perhaps matches TRBD1 (6 bases). The V end was cut by 3 bases, the J end by 4 bases, with 11 bases between. CDR3 length: 14 residues. CDR1 and CDR2 from the germline V gene are SGHTS and YDEGEE. The chain's CDR3 is CASSWDTGNQPQHF. The CDR3 DNA reads as TGTGCCAGCAGCTGGGACACGGGGAATCAGCCCCAGCATTTT.

This clone was picked up a small number of times. The chain combines TRBV6-5 with TRBJ1-3, with D uncertain. Between the trimmed V and J ends, which lost 6 bases and 9 bases, there was a span of 15 bases. This CDR3 comprises 13 residues. Germline assignment: CDR1 MNHEY and CDR2 SVGAGI. CDR3 amino acids: CASSPGGPATIYF. In nucleotides, the CDR3 is TGTGCCAGCAGCCCCGGAGGACCCGCCACCATATATTTT.

The genes are TRBV11-2 and TRBJ2-5, with D possibly being TRBD1 (6 bases). CDR3 size: 14 residues. CDR1 and CDR2 (germline): SGHAT, FQNNGV. Trimming removed 4 bases at V and 4 bases at J, with 13 bases between. CDR3 loop: CASSYNRDTETQYF. Written as DNA, the CDR3 is TGTGCCAGCAGCTATAACCGGGACACAGAGACCCAGTACTTC.

This chain joins TRBV7-9 and TRBJ2-3; 11 nucleotides align to TRBD1. Germline trimming cut 4 bases from V and 0 bases from J; bases unmatched to any gene: 12. The germline gives CDR1 SEHNR, CDR2 FQNEAQ (reference sequence). The CDR3 is 19 residues long. DNA of the CDR3: TGTGCCAGCAGCTCGTCAACCTTCGGACAGGGGGCGAGCACAGATACGCAGTATTTT. Protein sequence: CASSSSTFGQGASTDTQYF.

This clone was counted ten times or more. The chain recombines TRBV7-9 with TRBJ1-2, with D tentatively TRBD1 (5 bases). The CDR3 has 13 residues. Trimming removed 5 bases from V and 8 bases from J, with 15 bases in between. Germline assignment: CDR1 SEHNR and CDR2 FQNEAQ (reference sequence). Here the CDR3 DNA reads TGTGCCAGCAGCCCCCCCTGGGGGGACGGCTACACCTTC. Its translation is CASSPPWGDGYTF.

The V call is TRBV11-3, the J call TRBJ2-3; a possible D gene is TRBD1 (6 bases). CDR1 is SGHNT, CDR2 YENEEA, per germline. V gave up 1 base and J gave up 5 bases, with 19 bases separating them. The CDR3 spans 17 residues. CDR3 region: CASSLGAYREAEDTQYF. The DNA of the CDR3 is TGTGCCAGCAGCTTAGGGGCCTACAGGGAAGCTGAAGATACGCAGTATTTT.

The rearrangement joins TRBV5-1 to TRBJ2-3; D gene uncertain. This CDR3 is 14 amino acids long. Trimming shortened V by 4 bases and J by 7 bases, and 16 bases separated the two germline ends. From germline, CDR1 is SGHRS and CDR2 YFSETQ. In DNA, the CDR3 is TGCGCCAGCAGCGTGGAACTGGCGGAGTATACGCAGTATTTT. It specifies CASSVELAEYTQYF.

This rearrangement joins TRBV6-6 to TRBJ2-5; 9 bases are a match to TRBD2. The CDR3 length is 13 residues. Germline-derived CDR1 and CDR2 are MNHNY and SVGAGI (reference sequence). The ends lost 8 bases at V and 5 bases at J; junction bases unmatched: 6. The CDR3 coding sequence is TGTGCCAGCGCGGCGGGAGGGGGGGAGACCCAGTACTTC. Protein: CASAAGGGETQYF.

The chain has TRBV24-1 and TRBJ2-5, with D perhaps matching TRBD2 (7 bases). V lost 2 bases, J lost 1 base, and 16 bases lay in between. There are 17 residues in the CDR3. Germline V gene data show CDR1 as KGHDR and CDR2 as SFDVKD. The CDR3 nucleotides are TGTGCCACCAGTGATTCGCAGGGGTGGGAGGGCCAAGAGACCCAGTACTTC. Its protein product is CATSDSQGWEGQETQYF.

The chain joins TRBV2 to TRBJ2-5; the D gene is possibly TRBD2 (6 bases). V was shortened by 8 bases and J by 5 bases, with 12 bases between the two germline ends. Germline CDR1 is SNHLY and CDR2 is FYNNEI. The CDR3 spans 12 residues. CDR3 protein: CASGAGRETQYF. The CDR3 coding sequence is TGTGCCAGCGGGGCAGGGAGGGAGACCCAGTACTTC.

The chain employs TRBV28 and TRBJ2-1; D gene unclear. Germline V gene data show CDR1 as MDHEN and CDR2 as SYDVKM. V gave up 2 bases and J gave up 1 base, with 9 bases separating them. CDR3 size: 15 residues. The CDR3 bases are TGTGCCAGCAGTTTAGCTTCCGGGTCCTACAATGAGCAGTTCTTC. Translating it yields CASSLASGSYNEQFF.

The V call is TRBV29-1, the J call TRBJ1-1; 8 bases align to TRBD1. Germline-derived CDR1 and CDR2 are SQVTM and ANQGSEA. This CDR3 is built from 13 residues. Trimming removed 6 bases from V and 3 bases from J; junction bases left unmatched: 6. The CDR3 loop reads CSVQLTGDTEAFF. The CDR3 DNA is TGCAGCGTCCAGCTGACAGGGGACACTGAAGCTTTCTTT.

The chain carries TRBV15 and TRBJ2-7; 12 nucleotides match TRBD1. Per the germline V gene, CDR1 is LNHNV and CDR2 is YYDKDF (reference sequence). Trimming at V came to 5 bases and at J to 6 bases, leaving 8 bases not matched to a gene. The CDR3 runs 15 residues. CDR3 in amino acids: CATSPGTGGKGEQYF. For the CDR3, the DNA is TGTGCCACCAGCCCTGGGACAGGGGGCAAGGGCGAGCAGTACTTC.

This clone was seen once. The rearrangement uses TRBV7-9 and TRBJ1-6, with D unresolved. Trimming stripped 5 bases from V and 7 bases from J, with 15 bases between. Germline V gene data show CDR1 as SEHNR and CDR2 as FQNEAQ (reference sequence). The CDR3 totals 15 residues. CDR3 bases: TGTGCCAGCAGCCCCCGCTCCACGGGAAATTCACCCCTCCACTTT. Translating gives CASSPRSTGNSPLHF. The full variable domain, in which reference TRBV7-9 and TRBJ1-6 provide the parts outside the CDR3, is DTGVSQNPRHKITKRGQNVTFRCDPISEHNRLYWYRQTLGQGPEFLTYFQNEAQLEKSRLLSDRFSAERPKGSFSTLEIQRTEQGDSAMYLCASSPRSTGNSPLHFGNGTRLTVT.

This clone was recorded a few times. The chain joins TRBV19 to TRBJ1-4; 7 nucleotides agree with TRBD1. CDR1 is LNHDA and CDR2 is SQIVND in the germline V gene (reference sequence). The CDR3 is 17 residues long. V was pared by 5 bases and J by 0 bases, with 9 bases of the junction left unmatched. The CDR3 nucleotides read TGTGCCAGTAGTCCGGGACAGATACCCACAACTAATGAAAAACTGTTTTTT. The encoded protein is CASSPGQIPTTNEKLFF.

This chain links TRBV3-1 (or the pseudogene TRBV3-2) with TRBJ2-2; 8 bases map to TRBD1. The junction had 7 bases not matched to a gene; V was cut back by 2 bases and J by 5 bases. The CDR3 contains 16 residues. Germline V gives CDR1 LGHDT, CDR2 YNNKEL (reference sequence). CDR3 in DNA: TGTGCCAGCAGCCAAAGGCAGGGGGCTTGGACCGGGGAGCTGTTTTTT. It yields the protein CASSQRQGAWTGELFF.

V usage is TRBV24-1 and J usage is TRBJ2-1; D is possibly TRBD2 (6 bases). The V end lost 7 bases, the J end lost 9 bases, and 18 bases lay between the germline ends. The CDR3 is made up of 14 amino acids. Germline CDR1 reads KGHDR; CDR2 reads SFDVKD. For the CDR3, the DNA is TGTGCCACCAGCCCGGCGACTAGTGGCGGTGAGCAGTTCTTC. Amino acids: CATSPATSGGEQFF.

This clone has more than one count but fewer than ten. V usage is TRBV19 and J usage is TRBJ1-5; TRBD1 might be the D (6 bases). Germline V gives CDR1 LNHDA, CDR2 SQIVND (reference sequence). The V end lost 8 bases, the J end lost 0 bases, and 20 bases lay between the germline ends. CDR3 size: 17 residues. The CDR3 nucleotides are TGTGCCAGTGCCTCCGGGACAAGCTCCTATAGCAATCAGCCCCAGCATTTT. Residues: CASASGTSSYSNQPQHF. Full variable domain (remainder filled in from reference TRBV19 and TRBJ1-5): DGGITQSPKYLFRKEGQNVTLSCEQNLNHDAMYWYRQDPGQGLRLIYYSQIVNDFQKGDIAEGYSVSREKKESFPLTVTSAQKNPTAFYLCASASGTSSYSNQPQHFGDGTRLSIL.

The chain combines TRBV27 with TRBJ2-1; 9 positions match TRBD2. The CDR3 loop spans 15 amino acids. J lost 8 bases, V lost 0 bases, and 5 bases had no gene match. Per the germline V gene, CDR1 is MNHEY and CDR2 is SMNVEV (reference sequence). This chain's CDR3 is CASSLSGGRADEQFF. The CDR3 region has the DNA TGTGCCAGCAGTTTATCTGGCGGGAGGGCCGATGAGCAGTTCTTC.

J is TRBJ1-1 and V is TRBV7-8; D perhaps matches TRBD1 (5 bases). The CDR3 extends over 15 amino acids. Trimming removed 5 bases at V and 0 bases at J, with 13 bases between. Per the germline V gene, CDR1 is SGHVS and CDR2 is FQNEAQ. In nucleotides, the CDR3 is TGTGCCAGCAGCCCTTGGACAAGCGTGAACACTGAAGCTTTCTTT. Amino acids: CASSPWTSVNTEAFF.

This clone has only a few counts. The chain combines TRBV18 with TRBJ2-1, with D unresolved. Trimming cost V 0 bases and J 0 bases, with 12 bases left between them. CDR1 and CDR2 (germline): KGHSH, LQKENI. This CDR3 has 17 amino acids. CDR3 nucleotides: TGTGCCAGCTCACCACCTATCGGAGCGAGCTCCTACAATGAGCAGTTCTTC. Its protein is CASSPPIGASSYNEQFF.

This clone was recorded a few times. The chain is built from TRBV2 and TRBJ1-5; no clear D gene. Trimming pared 1 base from V and 1 base from J, leaving 8 bases between. This CDR3 spans 15 amino acids. Germline V gene lookup returns CDR1 SNHLY and CDR2 FYNNEI. Here the CDR3 reads CASSEDGLSNQPQHF. In nucleotides, the CDR3 is TGTGCCAGCAGTGAAGATGGGCTCAGCAATCAGCCCCAGCATTTT.

The rearrangement links TRBV4-1 to TRBJ1-2, with D unclear. The CDR3 runs to 14 residues. With 1 base removed from V and 3 bases from J, the gap between germline ends came to 9 bases. Germline loops: CDR1 MGHRA, CDR2 YSYEKL. Written as DNA, the CDR3 is TGCGCCAGCAGCCAAGTGGCGGGAGACTATGGCTACACCTTC. Encoded protein: CASSQVAGDYGYTF.